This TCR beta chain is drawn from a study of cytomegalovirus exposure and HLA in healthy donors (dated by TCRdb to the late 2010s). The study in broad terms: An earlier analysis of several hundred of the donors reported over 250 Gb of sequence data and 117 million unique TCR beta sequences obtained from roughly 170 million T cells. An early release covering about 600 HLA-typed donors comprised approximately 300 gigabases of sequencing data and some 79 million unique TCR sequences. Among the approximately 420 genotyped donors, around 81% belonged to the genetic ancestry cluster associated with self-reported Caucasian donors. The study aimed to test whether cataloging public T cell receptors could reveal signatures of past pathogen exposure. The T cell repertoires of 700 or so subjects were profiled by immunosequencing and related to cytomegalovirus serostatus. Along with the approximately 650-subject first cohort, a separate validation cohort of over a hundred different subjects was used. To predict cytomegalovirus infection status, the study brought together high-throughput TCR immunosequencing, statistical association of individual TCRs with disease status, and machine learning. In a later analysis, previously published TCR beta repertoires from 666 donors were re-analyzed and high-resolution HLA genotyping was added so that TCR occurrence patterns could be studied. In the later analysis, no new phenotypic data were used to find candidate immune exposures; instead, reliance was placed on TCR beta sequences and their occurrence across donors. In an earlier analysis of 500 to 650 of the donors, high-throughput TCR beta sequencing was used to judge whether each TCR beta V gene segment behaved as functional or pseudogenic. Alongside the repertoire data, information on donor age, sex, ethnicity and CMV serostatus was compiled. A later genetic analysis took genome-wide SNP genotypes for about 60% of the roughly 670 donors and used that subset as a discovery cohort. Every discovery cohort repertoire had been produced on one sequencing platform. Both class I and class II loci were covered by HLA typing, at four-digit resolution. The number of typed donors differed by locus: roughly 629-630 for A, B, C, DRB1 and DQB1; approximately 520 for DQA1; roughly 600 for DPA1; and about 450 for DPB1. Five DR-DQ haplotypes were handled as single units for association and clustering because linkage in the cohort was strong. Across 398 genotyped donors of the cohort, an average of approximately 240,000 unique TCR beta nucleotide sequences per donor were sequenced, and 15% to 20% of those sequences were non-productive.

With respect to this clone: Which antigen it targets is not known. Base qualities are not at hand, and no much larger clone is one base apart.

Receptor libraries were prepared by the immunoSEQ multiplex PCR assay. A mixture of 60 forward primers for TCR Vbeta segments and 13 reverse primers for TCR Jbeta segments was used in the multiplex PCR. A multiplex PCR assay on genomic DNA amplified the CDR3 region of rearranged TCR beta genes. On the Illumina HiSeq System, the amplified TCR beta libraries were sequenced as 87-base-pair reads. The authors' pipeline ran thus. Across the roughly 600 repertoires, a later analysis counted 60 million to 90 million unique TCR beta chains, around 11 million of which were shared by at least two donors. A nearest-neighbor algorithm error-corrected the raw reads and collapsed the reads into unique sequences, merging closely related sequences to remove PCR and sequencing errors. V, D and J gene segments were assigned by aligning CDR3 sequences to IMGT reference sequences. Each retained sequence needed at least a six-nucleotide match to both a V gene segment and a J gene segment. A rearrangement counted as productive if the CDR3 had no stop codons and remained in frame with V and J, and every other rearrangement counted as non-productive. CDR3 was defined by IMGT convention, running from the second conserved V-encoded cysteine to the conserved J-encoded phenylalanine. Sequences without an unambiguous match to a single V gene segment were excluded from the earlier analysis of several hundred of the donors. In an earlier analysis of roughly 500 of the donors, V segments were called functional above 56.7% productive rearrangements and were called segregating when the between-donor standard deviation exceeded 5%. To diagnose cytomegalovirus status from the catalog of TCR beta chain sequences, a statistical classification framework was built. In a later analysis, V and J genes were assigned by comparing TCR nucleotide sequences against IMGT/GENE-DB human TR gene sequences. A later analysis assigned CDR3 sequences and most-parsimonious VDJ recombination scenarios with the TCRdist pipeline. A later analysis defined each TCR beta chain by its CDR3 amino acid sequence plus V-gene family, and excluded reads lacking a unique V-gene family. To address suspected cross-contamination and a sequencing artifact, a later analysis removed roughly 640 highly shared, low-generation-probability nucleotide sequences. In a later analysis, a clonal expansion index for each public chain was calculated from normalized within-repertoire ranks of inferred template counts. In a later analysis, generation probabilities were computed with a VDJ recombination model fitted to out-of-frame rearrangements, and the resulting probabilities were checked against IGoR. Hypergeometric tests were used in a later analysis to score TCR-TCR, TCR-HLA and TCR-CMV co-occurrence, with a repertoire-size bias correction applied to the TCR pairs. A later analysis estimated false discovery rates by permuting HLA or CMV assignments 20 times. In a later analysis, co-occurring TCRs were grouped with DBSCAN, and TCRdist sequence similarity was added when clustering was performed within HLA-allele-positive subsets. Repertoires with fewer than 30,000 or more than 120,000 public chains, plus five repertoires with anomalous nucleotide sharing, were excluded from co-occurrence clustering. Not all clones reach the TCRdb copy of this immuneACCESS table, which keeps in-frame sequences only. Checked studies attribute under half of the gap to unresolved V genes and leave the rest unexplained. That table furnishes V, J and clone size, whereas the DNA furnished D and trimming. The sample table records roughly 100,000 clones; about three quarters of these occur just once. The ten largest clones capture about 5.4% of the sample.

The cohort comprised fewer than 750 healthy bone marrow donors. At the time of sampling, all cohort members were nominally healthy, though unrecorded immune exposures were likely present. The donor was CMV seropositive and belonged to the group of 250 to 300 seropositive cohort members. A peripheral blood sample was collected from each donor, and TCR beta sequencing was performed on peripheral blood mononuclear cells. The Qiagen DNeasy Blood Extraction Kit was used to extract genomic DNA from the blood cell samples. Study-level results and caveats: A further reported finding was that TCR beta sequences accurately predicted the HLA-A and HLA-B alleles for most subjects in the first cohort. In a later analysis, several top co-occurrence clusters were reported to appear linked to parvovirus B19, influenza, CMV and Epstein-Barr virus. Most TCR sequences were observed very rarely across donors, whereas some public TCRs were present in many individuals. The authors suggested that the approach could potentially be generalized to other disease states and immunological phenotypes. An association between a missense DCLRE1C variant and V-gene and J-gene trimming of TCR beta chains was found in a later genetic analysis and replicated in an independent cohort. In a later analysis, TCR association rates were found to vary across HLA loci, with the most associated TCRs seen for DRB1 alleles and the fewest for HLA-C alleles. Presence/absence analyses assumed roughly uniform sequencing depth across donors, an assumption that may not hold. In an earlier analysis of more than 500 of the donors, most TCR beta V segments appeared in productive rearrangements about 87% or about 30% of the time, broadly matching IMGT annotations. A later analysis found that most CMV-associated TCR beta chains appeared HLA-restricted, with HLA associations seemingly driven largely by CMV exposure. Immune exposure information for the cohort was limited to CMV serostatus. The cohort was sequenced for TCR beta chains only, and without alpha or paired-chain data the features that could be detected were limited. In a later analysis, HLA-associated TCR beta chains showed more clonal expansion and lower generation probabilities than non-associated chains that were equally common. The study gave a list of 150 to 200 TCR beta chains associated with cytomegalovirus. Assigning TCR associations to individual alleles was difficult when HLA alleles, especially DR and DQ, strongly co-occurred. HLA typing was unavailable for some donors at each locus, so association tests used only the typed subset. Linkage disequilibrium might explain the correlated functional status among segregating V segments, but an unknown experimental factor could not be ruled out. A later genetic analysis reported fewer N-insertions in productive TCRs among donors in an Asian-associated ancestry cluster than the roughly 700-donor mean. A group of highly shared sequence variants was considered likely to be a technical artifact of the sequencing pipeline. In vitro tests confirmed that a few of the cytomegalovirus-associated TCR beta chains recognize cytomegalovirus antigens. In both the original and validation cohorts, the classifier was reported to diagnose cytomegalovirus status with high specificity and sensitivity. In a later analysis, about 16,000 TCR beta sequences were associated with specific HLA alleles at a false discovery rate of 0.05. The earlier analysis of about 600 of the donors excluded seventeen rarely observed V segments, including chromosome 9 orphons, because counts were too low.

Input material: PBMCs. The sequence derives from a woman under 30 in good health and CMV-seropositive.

CDR3 protein: CASSPRGETQYF. The DNA sequence is given as TGCGCCAGCAGCCCGCGGGGAGAGACCCAGTACTTC. The chain joins TRBV5-1 to TRBJ2-5; the D segment could be TRBD2, given 6 matching bases. Reading the germline V gene gives CDR1 SGHRS and CDR2 YFSETQ. The CDR3 runs 12 amino acids, cysteine and phenylalanine included. Only the CDR3 portion is preserved as DNA: 36 bases, with reading frame beginning at the first base. The junction carries 8 bases between V and J, which are trimmed by 4 bases and 4 bases respectively.